This is a list of T cell receptor beta chains from one sample in a study of T cell responses to AZD1222 COVID-19 vaccine. TCRdb's table, derived via immunoSEQ multiplex PCR, lists solely in-frame clones and lacks some. This repertoire shows tens of thousands of clones, about 92% found once; its top ten account for roughly 5%. Here the sequenced sample was peripheral blood, taken 28 days after the second AZD1222 dose. These TCRs come from an adult who received the AZD1222 COVID-19 vaccine. Both conserved end residues are part of each CDR3. D genes are given only for firm matches. The size entry is marked missing in some rows and otherwise reads once, few, many or a size class.

j_gene | v_gene | len | abundance | d_gene | CDR3aa | CDR3nt
TRBJ1-1 | TRBV11-1 | 15 | . | . | CASSILEGRYTEAFF | TGTGCCAGCAGCATTCTCGAGGGGCGGTACACTGAAGCTTTCTTT
TRBJ2-7 | TRBV6-5 | 12 | . | . | CASTPGAYEQYF | TGTGCCAGCACCCCTGGGGCCTACGAGCAGTACTTC
TRBJ2-2 | TRBV27 | 14 | . | . | CASTLYHDTGELFF | TGTGCCAGCACCTTATATCACGACACCGGGGAGCTGTTTTTT
TRBJ1-4 | TRBV6-1 | 20 | . | TRBD1 | CASSGEPGQGASSTNEKLFF | TGTGCCAGCAGTGGGGAACCGGGACAGGGGGCTAGTTCAACTAATGAAAAACTGTTTTTT
TRBJ2-7 | TRBV18 | 15 | . | . | CASSPRGGSSYEQYF | TGTGCCAGCTCACCTCGGGGCGGAAGCTCCTACGAGCAGTACTTC
TRBJ2-1 | TRBV11-2 | 17 | . | TRBD2 | CASSKTSGRSAYNEQFF | TGTGCCAGCAGCAAGACTAGCGGGAGATCCGCCTACAATGAGCAGTTCTTC
TRBJ1-2 | TRBV27 | 15 | . | TRBD1 | CASSFWGRGNYGYTF | TGTGCCAGCAGCTTCTGGGGCAGGGGGAACTATGGCTACACCTTC
TRBJ1-2 | TRBV5-6 | 13 | . | . | CASSKTASEGYTF | TGTGCCAGCAGCAAGACAGCTTCCGAGGGCTACACCTTC
TRBJ1-1 | TRBV19 | 14 | . | TRBD1 | CASSMGQGYTEAFF | TGTGCCAGTAGTATGGGACAGGGGTACACTGAAGCTTTCTTT
TRBJ2-5 | TRBV7-7 | 16 | . | . | CASSLESASSQETQYF | TGTGCCAGCAGCTTAGAGTCAGCCTCATCACAAGAGACCCAGTACTTC
TRBJ1-5 | TRBV29-1 | 13 | . | . | CSVVGFEGQPQHF | TGCAGCGTTGTAGGTTTTGAAGGGCAGCCCCAGCATTTT
TRBJ2-3 | TRBV10-3 | 13 | . | . | CAISETWRDTQYF | TGTGCCATCAGTGAGACATGGCGAGATACGCAGTATTTT
TRBJ2-1 | TRBV28 | 18 | . | TRBD2 | CASTSRLAGGLSYNEQFF | TGTGCCAGCACGAGTCGGCTAGCGGGAGGCCTCTCCTACAATGAGCAGTTCTTC
TRBJ1-1 | TRBV10-3 | 13 | . | TRBD1 | CAISMDRGGIAFF | TGTGCCATCAGTATGGACAGGGGCGGTATAGCTTTCTTT
TRBJ1-1 | TRBV19 | 16 | . | . | CASSIDPYRENTEAFF | TGTGCCAGTAGTATAGATCCGTACAGGGAGAACACTGAAGCTTTCTTT
TRBJ1-6 | TRBV7-8 | 15 | . | . | CASSLTGAPFGVLHF | TGTGCCAGCAGCTTAACCGGGGCCCCATTCGGGGTCCTCCACTTT
TRBJ1-2 | TRBV20-1 | 13 | . | TRBD1 | CSASLTGVGGYTF | TGCAGTGCTAGTTTGACAGGGGTGGGCGGCTACACCTTC
TRBJ2-7 | TRBV10-3 | 15 | . | . | CAISEARWGAGEQYF | TGTGCCATCAGTGAAGCGCGGTGGGGGGCAGGGGAGCAGTACTTC
TRBJ1-1 | TRBV5-1 | 14 | . | . | CASSAVGENTEAFF | TGCGCCAGCAGCGCCGTAGGGGAGAACACTGAAGCTTTCTTT
TRBJ1-2 | TRBV30 | 13 | . | . | CAWSVIGNYGYTF | TGTGCCTGGAGCGTAATCGGGAACTATGGCTACACCTTC
TRBJ2-1 | TRBV3-1/TRBV3-2 | 16 | . | . | CASSQVKYLDHDEQFF | TGTGCCAGCAGCCAAGTTAAATACCTAGACCACGATGAGCAGTTCTTC
TRBJ1-5 | TRBV30 | 17 | . | . | CAWSSPFGTPDNQPQHF | TGTGCCTGGAGTTCACCCTTCGGGACACCCGACAATCAGCCCCAGCATTTT
TRBJ1-2 | TRBV7-8 | 14 | . | . | CASSLAGRGDGYTF | TGTGCCAGCAGCTTAGCGGGCAGGGGAGATGGCTACACCTTC
TRBJ1-5 | TRBV3-1/TRBV3-2 | 14 | . | . | CASSQTGGNQPQHF | TGTGCCAGCAGCCAGACCGGGGGCAATCAGCCCCAGCATTTT
TRBJ2-2 | TRBV11-3 | 18 | . | . | CASSLLLLRTEPTGELFF | TGTGCCAGCAGCTTATTGCTTCTCAGGACAGAGCCCACCGGGGAGCTGTTTTTT
TRBJ2-1 | TRBV5-1 | 20 | . | TRBD2 | CASSNTGEEWATSAGGEQFF | TGCGCCAGCAGCAACACAGGGGAGGAGTGGGCGACTAGTGCGGGAGGGGAGCAGTTCTTC
TRBJ1-6 | TRBV7-3 | 15 | . | . | CASSLDPGNNSPLHF | TGTGCCAGCAGCTTAGATCCGGGGAATAATTCACCCCTCCACTTT
TRBJ1-2 | TRBV4-1 | 13 | . | . | CASSQGGYYGYTF | TGCGCCAGCAGCCAGGGGGGGTACTATGGCTACACCTTC
TRBJ2-7 | TRBV27 | 13 | . | . | CASSLTASYEQYF | TGTGCCAGCAGCCTAACAGCCTCCTACGAGCAGTACTTC
TRBJ2-5 | TRBV11-2 | 16 | . | . | CASSPAQERIQETQYF | TGTGCCAGCAGCCCCGCGCAGGAGCGGATCCAAGAGACCCAGTACTTC
TRBJ1-1 | TRBV19 | 14 | . | . | CASTYGGTGTEAFF | TGTGCCAGTACTTATGGGGGGACTGGGACTGAAGCTTTCTTT
TRBJ1-2 | TRBV9 | 14 | . | TRBD1 | CASSKRDSLYGYTF | TGTGCCAGCAGCAAAAGGGACAGCCTATATGGCTACACCTTC
TRBJ1-1 | TRBV13 | 14 | once | TRBD1 | CASSPLDRVPEAFF | TGTGCCAGCAGCCCCCTCGACAGGGTCCCTGAAGCTTTCTTT
TRBJ2-1 | TRBV27 | 13 | . | . | CASNPSGYNEQFF | TGTGCCAGCAACCCGAGCGGTTACAATGAGCAGTTCTTC
TRBJ2-7 | TRBV19 | 13 | few | . | CASSRADYYEQYF | TGTGCCAGTAGTCGGGCAGACTATTACGAGCAGTACTTC
TRBJ2-1 | TRBV6-5 | 15 | . | TRBD2 | CASSYRGSSYNEQFF | TGTGCCAGCAGTTACCGCGGGAGCTCCTACAATGAGCAGTTCTTC
TRBJ2-6 | TRBV5-4 | 15 | . | . | CASSTPGTGANVLTF | TGTGCCAGCAGCACCCCAGGGACTGGGGCCAACGTCCTGACTTTC
TRBJ1-5 | TRBV6-5 | 15 | . | . | CASSYSRRTNQPQHF | TGTGCCAGCAGTTACTCGAGACGGACAAATCAGCCCCAGCATTTT
TRBJ2-1 | TRBV5-1 | 16 | . | TRBD2 | CASTSGTSGLYNEQFF | TGCGCCAGCACCTCGGGGACTAGCGGATTGTACAATGAGCAGTTCTTC
TRBJ2-7 | TRBV6-6 | 17 | . | . | CASRRLPGHHATYEQYF | TGTGCCAGCAGACGACTTCCGGGACATCATGCGACCTACGAGCAGTACTTC
TRBJ2-5 | TRBV7-2 | 13 | . | . | CASSGRGGETQYF | TGTGCCAGCAGCGGACGAGGTGGAGAGACCCAGTACTTC
TRBJ1-4 | TRBV6-6 | 13 | once | . | CASSSGGTEKLFF | TGTGCCAGCAGTTCTGGGGGTACTGAAAAACTGTTTTTT
TRBJ2-7 | TRBV15 | 12 | . | . | CATSRGGYEQYF | TGTGCCACCAGCAGAGGAGGGTACGAGCAGTACTTC
TRBJ2-2 | TRBV5-1 | 14 | . | . | CASSLGLNTGELFF | TGCGCCAGCAGCTTGGGCCTTAACACCGGGGAGCTGTTTTTT
TRBJ2-5 | TRBV28 | 15 | . | . | CASSSKGVLQETQYF | TGTGCCAGCAGTTCTAAGGGAGTCTTGCAAGAGACCCAGTACTTC
TRBJ1-3 | TRBV13 | 15 | . | . | CASSLSRRGGNTIYF | TGTGCCAGCAGCTTAAGCCGAAGAGGGGGAAACACCATATATTTT
TRBJ1-5 | TRBV11-2 | 14 | . | . | CASSPNRVSQPQHF | TGTGCCAGCAGCCCGAACAGGGTGTCCCAGCCCCAGCATTTT
TRBJ1-2 | TRBV5-1 | 13 | . | . | CASSLAASDGYTF | TGCGCCAGCAGCTTGGCGGCATCTGATGGCTACACCTTC
TRBJ1-1 | TRBV3-1/TRBV3-2 | 15 | once | . | CASSQKRSRGTEAFF | TGTGCCAGCAGCCAAAAGCGCTCCCGGGGCACTGAAGCTTTCTTT
TRBJ1-1 | TRBV2 | 14 | . | . | CASSEAVAFRLAFF | TGTGCCAGCAGTGAAGCGGTTGCCTTTAGGTTGGCTTTCTTT
TRBJ1-1 | TRBV18 | 13 | . | . | CASSPGQGAEAFF | TGTGCCAGCTCACCAGGGCAGGGCGCTGAAGCTTTCTTT